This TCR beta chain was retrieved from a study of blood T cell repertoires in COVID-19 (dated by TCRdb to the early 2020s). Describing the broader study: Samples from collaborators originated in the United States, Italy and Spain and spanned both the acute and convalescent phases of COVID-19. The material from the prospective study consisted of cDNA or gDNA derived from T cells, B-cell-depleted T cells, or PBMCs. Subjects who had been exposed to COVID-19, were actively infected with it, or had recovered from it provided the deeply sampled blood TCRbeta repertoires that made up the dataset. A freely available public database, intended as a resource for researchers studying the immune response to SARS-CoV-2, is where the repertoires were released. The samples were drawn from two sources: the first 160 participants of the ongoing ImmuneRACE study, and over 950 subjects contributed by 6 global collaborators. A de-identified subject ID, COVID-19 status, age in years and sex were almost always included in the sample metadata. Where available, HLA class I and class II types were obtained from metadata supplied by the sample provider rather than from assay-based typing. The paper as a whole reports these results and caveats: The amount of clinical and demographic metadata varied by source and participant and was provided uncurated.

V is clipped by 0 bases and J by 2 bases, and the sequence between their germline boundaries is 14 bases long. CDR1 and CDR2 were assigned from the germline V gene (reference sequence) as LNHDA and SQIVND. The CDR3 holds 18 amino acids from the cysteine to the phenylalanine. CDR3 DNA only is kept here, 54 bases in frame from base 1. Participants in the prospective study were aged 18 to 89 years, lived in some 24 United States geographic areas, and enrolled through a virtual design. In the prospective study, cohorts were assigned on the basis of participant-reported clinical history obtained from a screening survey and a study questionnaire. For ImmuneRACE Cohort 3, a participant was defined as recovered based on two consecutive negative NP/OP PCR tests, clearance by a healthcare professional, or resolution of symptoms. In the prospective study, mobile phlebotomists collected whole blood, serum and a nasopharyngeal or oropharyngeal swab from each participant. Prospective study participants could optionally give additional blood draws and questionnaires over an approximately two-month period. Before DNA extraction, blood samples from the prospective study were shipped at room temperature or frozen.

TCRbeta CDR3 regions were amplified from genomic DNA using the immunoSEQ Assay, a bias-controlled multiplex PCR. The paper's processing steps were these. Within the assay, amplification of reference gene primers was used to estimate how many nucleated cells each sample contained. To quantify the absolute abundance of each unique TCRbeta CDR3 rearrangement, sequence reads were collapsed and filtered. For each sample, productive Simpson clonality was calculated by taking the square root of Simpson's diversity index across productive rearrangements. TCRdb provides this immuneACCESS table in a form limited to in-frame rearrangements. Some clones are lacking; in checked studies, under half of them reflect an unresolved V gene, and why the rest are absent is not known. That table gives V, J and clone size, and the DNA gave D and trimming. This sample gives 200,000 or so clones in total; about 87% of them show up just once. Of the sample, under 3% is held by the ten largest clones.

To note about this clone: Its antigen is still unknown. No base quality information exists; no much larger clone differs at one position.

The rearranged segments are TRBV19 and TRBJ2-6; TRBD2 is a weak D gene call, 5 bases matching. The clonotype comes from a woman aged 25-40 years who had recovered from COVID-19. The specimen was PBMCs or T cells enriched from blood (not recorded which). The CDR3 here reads CASSIDLVRETGANVLTF. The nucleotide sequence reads TGTGCCAGTAGTATAGATCTCGTTCGGGAAACTGGGGCCAACGTCCTGACTTTC.